The sample holds many counts of the clone carrying this T cell receptor beta chain. Antigen unknown. These data come from a study of T cells in Graves' hyperthyroidism and ophthalmopathy. Study as a whole: Pretreatment peripheral blood was obtained at initial diagnosis. Study-level findings and limits: Most expanded thyroid clonotypes above 0.001 recurred in blood.

Amplified TCR beta CDR3 regions derived from RNA transcripts. First-round RT-PCR targeting the TCR CDR3 was performed with the HTBI primer set. TCRdb reprocessed the multiplex PCR reads via MiXCR and lists one record per CDR3 protein. Of roughly 380,000 distinct CDR3 sequences listed, approximately 15% are singletons. Trimming removed 0 bases from V and 0 bases from J, with 12 bases in between. Germline assignment: CDR1 SQVTM and CDR2 ANQGSEA. The CDR3 totals 15 residues. This rearrangement joins TRBV29-1 to TRBJ2-7, with TRBD2 as a possible D gene (5 bases). The clonotype was recovered from a woman aged 60-75 years with Graves' hyperthyroidism. The source material was blood. The CDR3 sequence: CSVEDQEASSYEQYF. CDR3 in DNA: TGCAGCGTTGAAGATCAGGAGGCGAGCTCCTACGAGCAGTACTTC.